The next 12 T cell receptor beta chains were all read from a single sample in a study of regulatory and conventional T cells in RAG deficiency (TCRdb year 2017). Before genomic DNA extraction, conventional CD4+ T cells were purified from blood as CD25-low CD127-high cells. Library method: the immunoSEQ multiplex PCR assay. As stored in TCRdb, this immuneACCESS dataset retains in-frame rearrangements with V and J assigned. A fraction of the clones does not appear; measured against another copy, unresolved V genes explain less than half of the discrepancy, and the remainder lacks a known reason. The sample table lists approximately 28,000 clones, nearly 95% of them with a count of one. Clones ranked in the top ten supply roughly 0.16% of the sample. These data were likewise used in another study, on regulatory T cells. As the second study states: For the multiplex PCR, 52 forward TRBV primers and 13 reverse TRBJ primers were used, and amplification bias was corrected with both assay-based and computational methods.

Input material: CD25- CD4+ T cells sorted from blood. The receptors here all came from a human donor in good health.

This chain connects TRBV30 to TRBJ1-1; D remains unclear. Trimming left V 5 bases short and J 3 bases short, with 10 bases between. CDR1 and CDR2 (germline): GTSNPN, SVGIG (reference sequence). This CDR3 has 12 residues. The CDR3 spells CAWGLTYTEAFF. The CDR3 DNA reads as TGTGCCTGGGGACTGACCTACACTGAAGCTTTCTTT. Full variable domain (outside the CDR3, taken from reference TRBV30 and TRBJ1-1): SQTIHQWPATLVQPVGSPLSLECTVEGTSNPNLYWYRQAAGRGLQLLFYSVGIGQISSEVPQNLSASRPQDRQFILSSKKLLLSDSGFYLCAWGLTYTEAFFGQGTRLTVV.

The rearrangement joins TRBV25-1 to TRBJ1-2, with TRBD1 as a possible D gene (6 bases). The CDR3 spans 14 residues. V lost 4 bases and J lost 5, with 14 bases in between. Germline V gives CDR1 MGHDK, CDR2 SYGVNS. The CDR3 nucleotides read TGTGCCAGCAGTGCGAGAGTTCAGGGGTATGGCTACACCTTC. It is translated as CASSARVQGYGYTF.

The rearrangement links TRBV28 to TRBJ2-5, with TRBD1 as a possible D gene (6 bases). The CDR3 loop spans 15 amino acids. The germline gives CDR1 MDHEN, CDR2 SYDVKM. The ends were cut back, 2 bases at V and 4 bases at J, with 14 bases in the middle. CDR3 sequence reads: CASSLDQGLGETQYF. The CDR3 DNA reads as TGTGCCAGCAGTTTAGACCAGGGGCTGGGAGAGACCCAGTACTTC.

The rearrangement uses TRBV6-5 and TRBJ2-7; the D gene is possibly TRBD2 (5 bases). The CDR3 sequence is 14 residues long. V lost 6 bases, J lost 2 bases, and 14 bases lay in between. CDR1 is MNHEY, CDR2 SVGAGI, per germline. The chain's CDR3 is CASSNGLSTYEQYF. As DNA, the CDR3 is TGTGCCAGCAGCAACGGACTGTCGACCTACGAGCAGTACTTC.

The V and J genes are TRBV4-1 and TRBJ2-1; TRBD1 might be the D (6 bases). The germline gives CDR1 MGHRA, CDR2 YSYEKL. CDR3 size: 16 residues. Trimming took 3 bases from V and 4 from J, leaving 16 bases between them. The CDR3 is CASSQDPDRPYNEQFF. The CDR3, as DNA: TGCGCCAGCAGCCAGGATCCCGACAGGCCTTACAATGAGCAGTTCTTC.

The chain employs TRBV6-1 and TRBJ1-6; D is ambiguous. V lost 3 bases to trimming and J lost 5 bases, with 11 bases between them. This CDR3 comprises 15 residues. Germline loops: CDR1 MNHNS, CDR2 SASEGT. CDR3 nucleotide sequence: TGTGCCAGCAGTGATTTACGGACTAATAATTCACCCCTCCACTTT. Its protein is CASSDLRTNNSPLHF.

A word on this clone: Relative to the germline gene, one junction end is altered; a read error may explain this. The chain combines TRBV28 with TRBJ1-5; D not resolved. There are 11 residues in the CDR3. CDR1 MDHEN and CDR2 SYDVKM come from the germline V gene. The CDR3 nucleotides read TGTGCCAGCAGTTTTAATCTGCCCCAGCATTTT. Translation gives CASSFNLPQHF.

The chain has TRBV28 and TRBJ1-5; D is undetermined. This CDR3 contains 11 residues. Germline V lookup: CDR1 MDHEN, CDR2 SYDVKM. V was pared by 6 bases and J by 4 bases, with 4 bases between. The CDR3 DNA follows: TGTGCCAGCAGGACAAATCAGCCCCAGCATTTT. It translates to CASRTNQPQHF. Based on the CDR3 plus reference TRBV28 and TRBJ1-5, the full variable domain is DVKVTQSSRYLVKRTGEKVFLECVQDMDHENMFWYRQDPGLGLRLIYFSYDVKMKEKGDIPEGYSVSREKKERFSLILESASTNQTSMYLCASRTNQPQHFGDGTRLSIL.

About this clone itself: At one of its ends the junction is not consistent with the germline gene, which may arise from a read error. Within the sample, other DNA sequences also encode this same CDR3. The CDR3 region has the DNA TGCGCTAGCAGCCTCATCAGGGATGTTGCCACTGAAGCTTTCTTT. Translation gives CASSLIRDVATEAFF. This chain uses TRBV5-1 with TRBJ1-1, with D perhaps matching TRBD1 (5 bases). Germline V CDR1 and CDR2: SGHRS, YFSETQ. This CDR3 contains 15 residues.

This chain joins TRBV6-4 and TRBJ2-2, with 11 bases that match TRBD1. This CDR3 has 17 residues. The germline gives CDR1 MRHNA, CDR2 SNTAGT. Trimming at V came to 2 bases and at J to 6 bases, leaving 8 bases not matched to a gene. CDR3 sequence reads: CASSDTTPGQGAGELFF. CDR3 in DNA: TGTGCCAGCAGTGACACCACCCCGGGACAGGGGGCCGGGGAGCTGTTTTTT.

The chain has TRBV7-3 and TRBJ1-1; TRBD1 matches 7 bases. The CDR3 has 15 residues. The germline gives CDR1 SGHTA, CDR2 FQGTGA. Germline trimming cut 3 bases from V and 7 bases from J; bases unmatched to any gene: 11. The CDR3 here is CASSFDSTGLFEAFF. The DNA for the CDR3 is TGTGCCAGCAGCTTTGACTCGACAGGGCTATTTGAAGCTTTCTTT. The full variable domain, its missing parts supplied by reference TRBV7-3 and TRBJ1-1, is GAGVSQTPSNKVTEKGKYVELRCDPISGHTALYWYRQSLGQGPEFLIYFQGTGAADDSGLPNDRFFAVRPEGSVSTLKIQRTERGDSAVYLCASSFDSTGLFEAFFGQGTRLTVV.

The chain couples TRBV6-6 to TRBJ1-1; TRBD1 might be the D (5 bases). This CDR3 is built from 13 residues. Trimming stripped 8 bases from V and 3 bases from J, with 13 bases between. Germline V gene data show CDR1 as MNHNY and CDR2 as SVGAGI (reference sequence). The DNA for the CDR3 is TGTGCCAGCGGTCTACAGGAAGACACTGAAGCTTTCTTT. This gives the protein CASGLQEDTEAFF.